This T cell receptor beta chain was sequenced during a study of shared clonotypes between healthy human individuals. Concerning this clone: Its specificity is not known.

V was clipped by 0 bases and J by 0 bases, with 9 bases between them. In germline, CDR1 is SGHDN, CDR2 FVKESK. The CDR3 runs to 15 residues. Study conclusions and caveats: Clonotype sharing across donors was expected to vary with sequencing depth. Among the subsets, naive ones generally showed larger estimated richness than memory ones. For naive CD4 cells, roughly 5% of clonotypes were shared across a handful of donors.

Assay used: immunoSEQ multiplex PCR; TCRdb lists only in-frame clones, some missing. The sample records approximately 2,000,000 clones, 80% to 95% being singletons. CD45RO-negative CD8 cells positively selected for CCR7 made up the naive population, which excluded terminally differentiated effector memory CD45RA+ cells. The receptor was isolated from a man younger than 35 in good health. Some clones in this sample may be carry-over from other donors' samples. V and J are TRBV14 and TRBJ2-7; D gene unclear. Sequencing was done on a sample of naive CD8+ T cells from PBMCs. The CDR3, as DNA: TGTGCCAGCAGCCAAGATATACGGAACTCCTACGAGCAGTACTTC. Translated, it gives CASSQDIRNSYEQYF.